This T cell receptor beta chain comes out of a study of CD8+CD57+ T cells in acquired aplastic anemia. Turning to the study itself: Each DNA sample taken from sorted CD4+ and CD8+ cells came to 3 to 4 ug on average. Study-level findings and limits: Patients did not significantly differ from controls in CD8+ Simpson's diversity. Both patients and controls carried the same twenty-nine CD8+ CDR3 sequences.

Profiles of TCR beta VDJ and CDR3 were generated from a genomic DNA template. MiXCR was run by TCRdb on the reads, yielding one entry per CDR3 protein. The data contain around 250,000 distinct CDR3 sequences, around three fifths of them singletons. This clonotype was recorded many times. Its antigen is not identified. V dropped 0 bases and J dropped 4 bases, with 12 bases sitting between them. This CDR3 spans 14 amino acids. Looked up from germline, CDR1 is DFQATT and CDR2 is SNEGSKA (reference sequence). The clonotype comes from a human donor with severe aplastic anemia or a healthy control (not recorded which). The V gene is TRBV20-1, the J gene TRBJ1-1; D gene uncertain. Sequencing was done on a sample of sorted CD4+, CD8+, or CD8+CD57+ T cells (not recorded which) from PBMCs. CDR3 residues: CSARDPGSGTEAFF. The DNA of the CDR3 is TGCAGTGCTAGAGATCCCGGGAGCGGCACTGAAGCTTTCTTT.